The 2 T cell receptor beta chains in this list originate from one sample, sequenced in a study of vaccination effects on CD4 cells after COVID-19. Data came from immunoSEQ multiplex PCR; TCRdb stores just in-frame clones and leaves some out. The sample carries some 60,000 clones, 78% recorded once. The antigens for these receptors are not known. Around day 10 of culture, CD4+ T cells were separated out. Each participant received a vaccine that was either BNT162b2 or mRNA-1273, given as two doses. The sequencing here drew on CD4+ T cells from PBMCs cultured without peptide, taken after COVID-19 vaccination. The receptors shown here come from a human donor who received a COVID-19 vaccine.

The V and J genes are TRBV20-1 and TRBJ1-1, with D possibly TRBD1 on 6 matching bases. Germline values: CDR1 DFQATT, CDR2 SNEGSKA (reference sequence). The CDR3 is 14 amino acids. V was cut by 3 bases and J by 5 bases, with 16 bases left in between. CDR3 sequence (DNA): TGCAGTGCTAGTGACGTCAGGGGAGGAACTGAAGCTTTCTTT. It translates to CSASDVRGGTEAFF.

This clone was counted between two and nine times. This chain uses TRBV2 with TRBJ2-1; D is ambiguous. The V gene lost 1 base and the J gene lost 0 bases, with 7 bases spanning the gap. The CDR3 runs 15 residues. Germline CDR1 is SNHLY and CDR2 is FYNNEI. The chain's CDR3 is CASSEDSGSYNEQFF. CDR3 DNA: TGTGCCAGCAGTGAAGACAGTGGCTCCTACAATGAGCAGTTCTTC.